A single sample gave rise to the 8 T cell receptor beta chains below, sequenced in a study of OX40 agonist ivuxolimab in advanced cancers. TCRdb keeps only in-frame clones here, not all; method: immunoSEQ multiplex PCR. The sample shows fewer than 120,000 clones, around 90% of them seen only once. The sample here was CD4+ or CD8+ T cells sorted from blood, taken in a trial of the OX40 agonist ivuxolimab. These receptors came from an adult with an advanced solid tumor such as melanoma, head and neck, liver or kidney cancer.

The chain carries TRBV7-6 and TRBJ1-1; unclear D gene. Germline V gene data show CDR1 as SGHVS and CDR2 as FNYEAQ. Trimming took off 0 bases at V and 1 base at J, with 9 bases between the two ends. The CDR3 is 15 amino acids. The CDR3 sequence is CASSLAPQRNTEAFF. The CDR3 coding sequence is TGTGCCAGCAGCTTAGCGCCACAGAGGAACACTGAAGCTTTCTTT.

This CDR3 reads CASSLDRGHEQYF. The CDR3 bases are TGTGCCAGCAGTCTTGACAGGGGGCACGAGCAGTACTTC. The V gene is TRBV11-2, the J gene TRBJ2-7; 10 nucleotides agree with TRBD1. V trimming: 6 bases; J trimming: 5 bases; junction bases outside the gene matches: 4. CDR3 length: 13 residues. CDR1 is SGHAT and CDR2 is FQNNGV in the germline V gene.

The V and J genes are TRBV2 and TRBJ1-2; D is ambiguous. V lost 7 bases and J 6 bases, leaving 9 bases between the germline ends. The CDR3 runs 11 residues. Germline CDR1 reads SNHLY; CDR2 reads FYNNEI. In DNA form, the CDR3 reads TGTGCCAGCATGGAGGTTGATGGCTACACCTTC. Its protein product is CASMEVDGYTF. The complete variable domain, with remaining parts taken from reference TRBV2 and TRBJ1-2, reads EPEVTQTPSHQVTQMGQEVILRCVPISNHLYFYWYRQILGQKVEFLVSFYNNEISEKSEIFDDQFSVERPDGSNFTLKIRSTKLEDSAMYFCASMEVDGYTFGSGTRLTVV.

The chain combines TRBV7-2 with TRBJ2-1, with 8 bases that match TRBD2. After removal of 5 bases from V and 7 bases from J, the junction contained 19 bases not matched to a gene. This CDR3 has 18 amino acids. Germline CDR1 and CDR2: SGHTA and FQGNSA. This chain's CDR3 is CASSRESSGHKLVNEQFF. In DNA, the CDR3 is TGTGCCAGCAGCCGTGAATCTAGCGGGCATAAACTTGTAAATGAGCAGTTCTTC. Supplemented by reference TRBV7-2 and TRBJ2-1, the full variable domain reads GAGVSQSPSNKVTEKGKDVELRCDPISGHTALYWYRQSLGQGLEFLIYFQGNSAPDKSGLPSDRFSAERTGGSVSTLTIQRTQQEDSAVYLCASSRESSGHKLVNEQFFGPGTRLTVL.

The chain joins TRBV6-1 to TRBJ2-7; TRBD1 or TRBD2 may be the D gene (5 bases each). This CDR3 contains 16 residues. Germline assignment: CDR1 MNHNS and CDR2 SASEGT. Trimming took off 0 bases at V and 1 base at J, with 13 bases between the two ends. The CDR3 bases are TGTGCCAGCAGTGAAGCGCTAGGGGACCCTTCCTACGAGCAGTACTTC. Protein sequence: CASSEALGDPSYEQYF.

The chain combines TRBV6-5 with TRBJ1-1; D ambiguous. V was shortened by 8 bases and J by 4 bases, with 14 bases between the two germline ends. The CDR3 spans 13 residues. CDR1 is MNHEY, CDR2 SVGAGI, per germline. Written as DNA, the CDR3 is TGTGCCAGCTCTGGGGAAAGGGCCACTGAAGCTTTCTTT. As protein: CASSGERATEAFF.

In DNA form, the CDR3 reads TGCGCCAGCAGCTTGGCCAAAGAGTCGGGTATTCAGTACTTC. Amino acid sequence: CASSLAKESGIQYF. This chain connects TRBV5-1 to TRBJ2-4; D is uncertain. The length of the CDR3 is 14 residues. Germline CDR1 reads SGHRS; CDR2 reads YFSETQ. Trimming removed 0 bases at V and 10 bases at J, with 14 bases between.

The chain recombines TRBV5-4 with TRBJ1-5; D gene uncertain. Germline V lookup: CDR1 SGHNT, CDR2 YYREEE (reference sequence). CDR3 length: 15 residues. Trimming took off 0 bases at V and 2 bases at J, with 9 bases between the two ends. CDR3 bases: TGTGCCAGCAGCTTGGTCAGTGAGGGCAATCAGCCCCAGCATTTT. This translates into CASSLVSEGNQPQHF.